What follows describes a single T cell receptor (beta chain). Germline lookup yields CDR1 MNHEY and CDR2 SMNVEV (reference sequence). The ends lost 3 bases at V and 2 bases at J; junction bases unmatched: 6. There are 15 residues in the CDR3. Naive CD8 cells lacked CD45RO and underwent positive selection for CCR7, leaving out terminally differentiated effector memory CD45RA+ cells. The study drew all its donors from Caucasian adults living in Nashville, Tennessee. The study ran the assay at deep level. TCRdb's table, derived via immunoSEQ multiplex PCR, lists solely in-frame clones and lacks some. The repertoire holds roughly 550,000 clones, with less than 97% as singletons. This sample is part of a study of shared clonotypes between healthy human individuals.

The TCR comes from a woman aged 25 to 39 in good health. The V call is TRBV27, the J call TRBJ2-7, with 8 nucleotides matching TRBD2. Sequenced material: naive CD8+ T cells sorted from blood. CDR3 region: CASSFGGRPPYEQYF. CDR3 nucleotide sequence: TGTGCCAGCAGTTTCGGCGGGAGGCCACCCTACGAGCAGTACTTC.